This TCR beta chain was profiled in a study of T cell repertoires in cytomegalovirus infection (dated by TCRdb to the late 2010s). Regarding the research as a whole: The peptide stimulations were aimed at well-studied HLA-B-restricted epitopes as well as recently identified HLA-C-restricted CMV epitopes, whose presentation resists viral immunomodulation. Because public TCR beta signatures pointed to carriage of CMV infection together with the matching HLA type, the HLA type of each donor mattered for the analysis. Here is what the overall study found, with its caveats: Carriers of CMV infection plus the relevant HLA type were discriminated by the cumulative frequency of public TCR beta family members in the study cohort and in an independent roughly 340-donor cohort. The ex vivo response was dominated by HLA-C-restricted CMV-specific TCR beta clonotypes, which also provided the single most frequent clonotype in two of eight donors.

The sample's treatment or condition label, in plain terms: in vitro stimulation with specific CMV peptide epitopes to enrich CMV-specific T cells. This clonotype was detected many times. Its target antigen remains unknown. No much larger clone exists at a distance of one base, and base qualities are not known. The sample was run on an Illumina HiSeq 1500. TCRdb redid the processing of the public reads, applying fastp at Q25 and MiXCR, and retained in-frame beta chains. All rows with the same CDR3 protein become a single entry with the most common DNA and genes. The sample has some 100,000 distinct CDR3 sequences on record, around 28% of them singletons. The biggest ten clones account for 81% of the sample. CDR3 length: 14 amino acids, cysteine to phenylalanine. Just the 42-base CDR3 DNA is kept, in frame starting at base 1. Unmatched junction bases come to 3, with V trimmed by 3 bases and J by 4 bases.

The chain employs TRBV12-3 or TRBV12-4 and TRBJ1-1, and TRBD1 aligns with 9 junction nucleotides. Here the sequenced sample was CD8+ T cells from cultured PBMCs, taken from culture after CMV antigen stimulation. The TCR was taken from a human donor in good health (CMV status not recorded). Some clones in this sample may be carry-over from other donors' samples. In nucleotide form, the sequence is TGTGCCAGCAGTTTGACAGGGGGGAGCACTGAAGCTTTCTTT. Its translation is CASSLTGGSTEAFF.